This T cell receptor (beta chain) was sequenced during a study of T cells in Graves' hyperthyroidism and ophthalmopathy (dated by TCRdb to between 2018 and 2020). In terms of the full investigation: Peripheral blood samples were taken at the time of initial diagnosis, prior to any treatment. To identify TCR V-J signatures that set the groups apart, the researchers used a discovery cohort of 95 to 100 patients, made up of 40 to 45 with Graves' ophthalmopathy and approximately 57 with stable Graves' hyperthyroidism. Prospective prediction of ophthalmopathy was tested in an independent validation cohort consisting of some 18 hyperthyroidism patients and about 17 patients who later progressed to ophthalmopathy. For training and testing, the 80 to 100 patients in the discovery cohort were randomly divided in a 7:3 ratio. In addition, the study compared T-cell repertoires in thyroid tissue and in blood from six Graves' hyperthyroidism patients. Following sampling, methimazole starting at 30 mg daily was given to hyperthyroidism patients, and high-dose intravenous methylprednisolone was given to ophthalmopathy patients. The paper reports TCR Vbeta CDR3 sequencing of roughly 140 peripheral blood samples: around 45 ophthalmopathy, fewer than 80 hyperthyroidism and approximately 17 progressor patients.

Hyperthyroidism patients were newly diagnosed, with disease duration under 2 months, and aged 18 to 65 years. Any patient with an uncontrolled infection, another autoimmune disease, pregnancy or lactation was excluded. Clinical symptoms, serum thyroxine and TRAb, thyroid ultrasound, and orbital computed tomography formed the basis for the diagnoses. For progressor patients, blood was drawn at the first diagnosis of hyperthyroidism, before any ophthalmopathy symptoms had appeared. PBMCs were isolated from 10 ml of fresh peripheral blood by Ficoll-Paque density gradient centrifugation. Patients classed as progressors first received a Graves' hyperthyroidism diagnosis and then went on to develop ophthalmopathy during follow-up. Trizol reagent was used to extract total RNA, and RNA quality was then checked on an Agilent 2100 Bioanalyzer. This clonotype was observed at least ten times. There is no known antigen for this receptor. No clone much larger than this one lies a single base away; base qualities are absent.

Beyond this particular receptor, the publication reports: Sample size was not statistically predetermined, and blinding of investigators to group allocation was not performed. A 13 V-J signature model separated ophthalmopathy from stable hyperthyroidism, with about 90% sensitivity and about 81% specificity in cross-validation and 80%/75% in testing. Most expanded thyroid clonotypes (frequency above 0.001) were also detected in blood, suggesting blood repertoires may reflect thyroid immune responses. In validation, the model predicted progression to ophthalmopathy a median of roughly 6.2 months before onset, with 70% to 71% sensitivity and almost 75% specificity.

The TCR beta CDR3 regions were amplified from RNA transcripts. A first-round RT-PCR of the TCR CDR3 used the HTBI primer set with the Qiagen OneStep RT-PCR kit. Libraries were constructed in a second round of multiplex PCR, after which size selection and purification were performed. The libraries were sequenced on an Illumina HiSeq2000 using paired-end 100 bp reads. Per the authors' processing: SOAPnuke was used to process the raw data, with reads discarded if the reads contained adapters or uncalled bases, had a mean Phred below 15, or lacked an exact constant-primer or identifier match. COPE v1.2.5 was used to merge the high-quality paired reads, and each unique nucleotide sequence was defined as a clonotype. MiTCR v1.1 was used to align clonotypes to the IMGT TRBV, TRBD and TRBJ reference segments. The analysis included only V-J combinations with a frequency above 0.0001, which together covered 99% to 99.2% of the repertoires. The TCS score was defined as F50 (clonal expansion) divided by E x V (chaos), with BLOSUM62-based TCRdist calculated between CDR3 peptides within each V-J. Welch's t-statistics and random forest reduced roughly 540 V-J features to 10 to 15, which were used in a naive Bayes classifier (R e1071). TCRdb trimmed public reads at Q25 via fastp, called clones via MiXCR and kept in-frame beta chains. Merged by CDR3 protein, the rows form single entries marked with the most common genes and DNA. The V and J calls were not made by the authors but by TCRdb's processing. This sample is represented by 350,000 to 450,000 distinct CDR3 sequences; about 18% of them were singletons. The top ten clonotypes cover roughly a third of the sample.

There are 15 amino acids in the CDR3, from cysteine to phenylalanine inclusive. Of the read, only the CDR3 DNA is kept; its 45 bases are in frame from base 1. According to the germline V gene, CDR1 reads MDHEN and CDR2 reads SYDVKM. V has 3 bases trimmed and J has 3 bases trimmed; junction bases matching no gene number 8. This chain is built from TRBV28 and TRBJ2-7, and 7 junctional nucleotides match TRBD1. The receptor's source is a woman younger than 45 with Graves' hyperthyroidism that later progressed to Graves' ophthalmopathy. The sample consisted of blood. The DNA is TGTGCCAGCAGTTTCTCCGGGACAGCCCTCTACGAGCAGTACTTC. This yields the protein CASSFSGTALYEQYF.